Presented here are 11 T cell receptor beta chains from one specimen sequenced in a study of blood T cells in healthy people across ages. For the second PCR, which ran for about 6 to 11 cycles, a sample-barcoded 5' primer and a J-beta primer mix were used. TCRdb recomputed calls from the 5' RACE reads with MiXCR, one row per CDR3 protein. This table holds 1.5 million to 1.9 million distinct CDR3 sequences, 35% to 45% found once. The sequenced sample was blood. Every receptor here comes from a woman between 18 and 29 years old in good health.

The V call is TRBV12-3 or TRBV12-4, the J call TRBJ1-5; no firm D call. Trimming stripped 2 bases from V and 5 bases from J, with 7 bases between. The CDR3 extends over 13 amino acids. The CDR3 DNA reads TGTGCCAGCAGTTTATCCTCGGATCAGCCCCAGCATTTT. Amino acids: CASSLSSDQPQHF.

The rearrangement joins TRBV20-1 to TRBJ2-7; 9 nucleotides agree with TRBD2. After removal of 1 base from V and 7 bases from J, the junction contained 17 bases not matched to a gene. Germline values: CDR1 DFQATT, CDR2 SNEGSKA (reference sequence). This CDR3 contains 17 residues. CDR3: CSARVAGASGSYNEQYF. CDR3 bases: TGCAGTGCTAGAGTAGCGGGAGCCTCGGGGTCCTACAATGAGCAGTACTTC.

This clonotype was picked up many times. The rearrangement links TRBV3-1 to TRBJ2-2; D gene ambiguous. This CDR3 is built from 12 residues. V lost 2 bases, J lost 7 bases, and 5 bases lay in between. Germline lookup yields CDR1 LGHDT and CDR2 YNNKEL (reference sequence). CDR3 protein: CASSQMGGELFF. The CDR3 nucleotides are TGTGCCAGCAGCCAAATGGGCGGGGAGCTGTTTTTT.

This clonotype occurred many times. In nucleotides, the CDR3 is TGTGCCAGCAGCACTCGGGACTGGGGGGACTACGAGCAGTACTTC. Amino acids: CASSTRDWGDYEQYF. This chain connects TRBV7-9 to TRBJ2-7; TRBD2 is a possible D gene (6 bases). Germline assignment: CDR1 SEHNR and CDR2 FQNEAQ (reference sequence). The V and J ends lost 5 bases and 3 bases respectively, with 17 bases between them. The CDR3 has 15 residues. The full variable domain, in which reference TRBV7-9 and TRBJ2-7 provide the parts outside the CDR3, is DTGVSQNPRHKITKRGQNVTFRCDPISEHNRLYWYRQTLGQGPEFLTYFQNEAQLEKSRLLSDRFSAERPKGSFSTLEIQRTEQGDSAMYLCASSTRDWGDYEQYFGPGTRLTVT.

This chain links TRBV28 with TRBJ2-1, with TRBD1 matching over 7 bases. CDR3 length equals 11 residues. The junction had 9 bases not matched to a gene; V was cut back by 10 bases and J by 12 bases. Germline CDR1 is MDHEN and CDR2 is SYDVKM. CDR3 residues: CANRGPGWQFF. CDR3 nucleotides: TGTGCCAACAGGGGCCCGGGCTGGCAGTTCTTC.

On this clonotype itself: At one end the junction does not follow the germline gene, possibly because of a read error. This chain joins TRBV7-9 and TRBJ2-5, with 10 bases fitting TRBD1. The DNA end is more similar to TRBJ2-7, so the J call may be wrong. The germline gives CDR1 SEHNR, CDR2 FQNEAQ (reference sequence). The CDR3 loop spans 16 amino acids. This CDR3 reads CASTLGPGQGNFEQYF. As DNA, the CDR3 is TGTGCCAGCACCTTAGGTCCGGGACAGGGGAATTTCGAGCAGTACTTC.

V usage is TRBV5-1 and J usage is TRBJ2-5, with 9 bases lining up with TRBD1. The CDR3 loop spans 15 amino acids. CDR1 is SGHRS and CDR2 is YFSETQ in the germline V gene. V was clipped by 3 bases and J by 5 bases; unmatched bases: 8. The CDR3 DNA reads as TGCGCCAGCAGCTACCGAACAGGGGGCCTGGAGACCCAGTACTTC. It translates to CASSYRTGGLETQYF.

The sample holds a few counts of this clonotype. This chain links TRBV3-1 with TRBJ2-1; tentatively, D is TRBD2 (5 bases). Germline values: CDR1 LGHDT, CDR2 YNNKEL (reference sequence). This CDR3 comprises 10 residues. V was trimmed by 5 bases and J by 13 bases, leaving 9 bases between them. CDR3 nucleotides: TGTGCCAGCAGCAAACTAGTACAGTTCTTC. Its translation is CASSKLVQFF.

The chain employs TRBV5-1 and TRBJ2-7; 11 bases fit TRBD1. V shed 0 bases and J 2 bases; nucleotides not matched to a gene: 1. Germline CDR1 is SGHRS and CDR2 is YFSETQ. The CDR3 is made up of 15 amino acids. The CDR3 coding sequence is TGCGCCAGCAGCTTGGGGGACAGGGGGACCTACGAGCAGTACTTC. As protein: CASSLGDRGTYEQYF.

This chain uses TRBV4-1 with TRBJ1-6, with 9 bases identical to TRBD1. V was clipped by 0 bases and J by 7 bases; unmatched bases: 4. The germline CDR1 and CDR2 sequences are MGHRA and YSYEKL. There are 16 residues in the CDR3. Here the CDR3 reads CASSQDADRGNSPLHF. The CDR3 nucleotides are TGCGCCAGCAGCCAAGATGCGGACAGGGGAAATTCACCCCTCCACTTT.

This clonotype appeared a few times. The genes are TRBV2 and TRBJ1-2; the D gene is possibly TRBD1 (5 bases). V lost 10 bases, J lost 4 bases, and 16 bases lay in between. Germline V CDR1 and CDR2: SNHLY, FYNNEI. The CDR3 loop spans 13 amino acids. Written as DNA, the CDR3 is TGTGCCACCTCCCAGGGATTCGGCTATGGCTACACCTTC. Translated: CATSQGFGYGYTF.